The 19 T cell receptor beta chains listed next were all sequenced from one sample in a study of T cells after yellow fever vaccination. TCRdb independently ran MiXCR on the 5' RACE reads; one entry per CDR3 protein. The data contain about 350,000 distinct CDR3 sequences, 9.5% to 13% of them seen just once; the ten biggest clones take up more than 15%. The sequencing used PBMCs, collected on the day of the first yellow fever vaccination. These receptors all stem from a man between 18 and 29 years old who received the YFV17D yellow fever vaccine.

This clonotype was detected only a few times. The chain carries TRBV5-1 and TRBJ1-1; D not certain. The germline CDR1 and CDR2 sequences are SGHRS and YFSETQ. CDR3 size: 16 residues. Deletions cut 6 bases from V and 0 bases from J, with 18 bases between. The CDR3 coding sequence is TGCGCCAGCACTTGGGTGGAGGTGGGAGTGAACACTGAAGCTTTCTTT. Translated, it gives CASTWVEVGVNTEAFF. Together with reference TRBV5-1 and TRBJ1-1, the CDR3 gives the full variable domain: KAGVTQTPRYLIKTRGQQVTLSCSPISGHRSVSWYQQTPGQGLQFLFEYFSETQRNKGNFPGRFSGRQFSNSRSEMNVSTLELGDSALYLCASTWVEVGVNTEAFFGQGTRLTVV.

Many counts were recorded for this clonotype. The genes are TRBV5-1 and TRBJ2-5; D unclear. The germline CDR1 and CDR2 sequences are SGHRS and YFSETQ. V lost 0 bases, J lost 7 bases, and 7 bases lay in between. The CDR3 runs to 12 residues. CDR3 sequence reads: CASSLEGGTQYF. The CDR3 region has the DNA TGCGCCAGCAGCTTGGAAGGTGGGACCCAGTACTTC.

The rearrangement links TRBV29-1 to TRBJ2-4; possible D gene TRBD2, 5 bases. In germline, CDR1 is SQVTM, CDR2 ANQGSEA. Deletions cut 6 bases from V and 9 bases from J, with 21 bases between. This CDR3 is built from 14 residues. CDR3: CSVTQRESRSIQYF. CDR3 sequence (DNA): TGCAGCGTCACCCAGAGGGAAAGTAGGAGCATTCAGTACTTC.

This clonotype was recorded many times. The V and J genes are TRBV7-6 and TRBJ1-5; D gene unclear. V lost 5 bases and J lost 3, with 14 bases in between. Germline values: CDR1 SGHVS, CDR2 FNYEAQ. This CDR3 region has 15 residues. The CDR3 region is CASSLGSSNNQPQHF. DNA of the CDR3: TGTGCCAGCAGCCTCGGGTCAAGTAACAATCAGCCCCAGCATTTT.

The genes are TRBV9 and TRBJ2-5, with 7 bases identical to TRBD2. CDR1 is SGDLS, CDR2 YYNGEE, per germline. V shed 1 base and J 5 bases; nucleotides not matched to a gene: 8. There are 15 residues in the CDR3. The CDR3 protein is CASSVIPGRMETQYF. In DNA, the CDR3 is TGTGCCAGCAGCGTAATACCCGGGAGGATGGAGACCCAGTACTTC.

The J gene is TRBJ1-1, the V gene TRBV6-5, with unresolved D. This CDR3 spans 14 amino acids. In germline, CDR1 is MNHEY, CDR2 SVGAGI. Trimming shortened V by 0 bases and J by 2 bases, and 7 bases separated the two germline ends. This CDR3 reads CASSYSNGNTEAFF. The CDR3, as DNA: TGTGCCAGCAGTTACTCGAACGGAAACACTGAAGCTTTCTTT.

The rearrangement uses TRBV7-3 and TRBJ2-3; D gene ambiguous. Germline V gene sequence: CDR1 SGHTA, CDR2 FQGTGA. This CDR3 contains 14 residues. Trimming shortened V by 5 bases and J by 4 bases, and 13 bases separated the two germline ends. In DNA, the CDR3 is TGTGCCAGCAGCCGAAGAATCCTACCAGATACGCAGTATTTT. Translating gives CASSRRILPDTQYF.

The chain is built from TRBV4-1 and TRBJ2-7; 9 bases are a match to TRBD1. Per germline, CDR1 MGHRA and CDR2 YSYEKL. V was pared by 4 bases and J by 0 bases, with 4 bases of the junction left unmatched. The CDR3 spans 15 residues. As DNA, the CDR3 is TGCGCCAGCAGCCGAGGACAGGGGAGCTCCTACGAGCAGTACTTC. This encodes CASSRGQGSSYEQYF.

A few counts support this clonotype. V and J are TRBV2 and TRBJ2-7; 8 nucleotides align to TRBD1. Germline CDR1 reads SNHLY; CDR2 reads FYNNEI. The CDR3 spans 12 residues. The V gene end was trimmed by 10 bases and the J gene end by 3 bases; junction bases not matched to a gene: 5. CDR3 region: CATQGDVYEQYF. CDR3 DNA: TGTGCCACACAGGGGGATGTCTACGAGCAGTACTTC.

V usage is TRBV5-1 and J usage is TRBJ2-3, with D tentatively TRBD2 (6 bases). Germline assignment: CDR1 SGHRS and CDR2 YFSETQ. The CDR3 covers 14 residues. V shed 3 bases and J shed 2 bases, with 10 bases lying between them. CDR3 amino acids: CASSWGGDTDTQYF. For the CDR3, the DNA is TGCGCCAGCAGCTGGGGCGGGGACACAGATACGCAGTATTTT.

This clonotype was found a few times. The V gene is TRBV4-1, the J gene TRBJ1-5; 8 nucleotides match TRBD1. Germline V gene sequence: CDR1 MGHRA, CDR2 YSYEKL. The CDR3 runs 15 residues. V dropped 2 bases and J dropped 1; count of bases not matched to a gene: 1. Written as DNA, the CDR3 is TGCGCCAGCAGCCAAAACAGGGGGAGCAATCAGCCCCAGCATTTT. This sequence encodes CASSQNRGSNQPQHF.

This rearrangement joins TRBV7-9 to TRBJ2-3, with D possibly matching TRBD1 (6 bases). V was clipped by 8 bases and J by 6 bases, with 9 bases between them. This CDR3 spans 11 amino acids. Per the germline V gene, CDR1 is SEHNR and CDR2 is FQNEAQ (reference sequence). CDR3 nucleotides: TGTGCCAGCTGGGGGCGGGATACGCAGTATTTT. Encoded protein: CASWGRDTQYF.

The genes are TRBV20-1 and TRBJ2-5; 7 nucleotides align to TRBD2. Trimming removed 6 bases from V and 1 base from J; junction bases left unmatched: 5. The V gene's germline CDR1 is DFQATT and CDR2 SNEGSKA (reference sequence). The CDR3 contains 13 residues. CDR3 sequence: CSALSGAQETQYF. The CDR3 DNA follows: TGCAGTGCACTGAGCGGGGCCCAAGAGACCCAGTACTTC.

The count of this clonotype is one. The J gene is TRBJ2-7, the V gene TRBV12-3 or TRBV12-4; possibly TRBD1 or TRBD2 for D (6 bases each). Trimming pared 4 bases from V and 3 bases from J, leaving 16 bases between. This CDR3 region has 15 residues. CDR3 in amino acids: CASSWGAGPNYEQYV. The CDR3 region has the DNA TGTGCCAGCAGTTGGGGGGCGGGACCGAACTACGAGCAGTACGTC.

This chain connects TRBV3-1 to TRBJ2-7; 12 positions match TRBD2. The CDR3 loop spans 14 amino acids. Germline assignment: CDR1 LGHDT and CDR2 YNNKEL (reference sequence). V lost 6 bases and J lost 2; bases outside the gene matches: 2. The CDR3 protein is CASRRTSGAYEQYF. CDR3 DNA sequence: TGTGCCAGCAGGCGGACTAGCGGGGCCTACGAGCAGTACTTC.

The genes are TRBV20-1 and TRBJ2-3; D is unresolved. The CDR3 consists of 10 residues. Trimming cost V 5 bases and J 7 bases, with 7 bases left between them. Germline CDR1 and CDR2: DFQATT and SNEGSKA (reference sequence). The CDR3 DNA reads TGCAGTGCTTTGAATAATACGCAGTATTTT. Translating gives CSALNNTQYF.

This clonotype turned up a few times. This sequence joins TRBV27 and TRBJ1-5; the D gene is possibly TRBD1 (6 bases). The CDR3 length is 15 residues. Germline V lookup: CDR1 MNHEY, CDR2 SMNVEV (reference sequence). The V end was cut by 6 bases, the J end by 5 bases, with 17 bases between. The CDR3 DNA reads as TGTGCCAGCAGCCCAACAGGGATATACGATCAGCCCCAGCATTTT. This translates into CASSPTGIYDQPQHF.

This sequence joins TRBV19 and TRBJ2-3; TRBD1 is a possible D gene (5 bases). Germline assignment: CDR1 LNHDA and CDR2 SQIVND (reference sequence). This CDR3 is 15 amino acids long. The ends were cut back, 4 bases at V and 0 bases at J, with 11 bases in the middle. The CDR3 nucleotides read TGTGCCAGTAGTAAAGTCGCAGGGAGCACAGATACGCAGTATTTT. This gives the protein CASSKVAGSTDTQYF.

V and J are TRBV5-4 and TRBJ2-1; 9 bases align to TRBD2. CDR3 length: 16 amino acids. CDR1 SGHNT and CDR2 YYREEE come from the germline V gene (reference sequence). V gave up 4 bases and J gave up 5 bases; unmatched junction bases: 10. The CDR3 nucleotides are TGTGCCAGCAGCCGTGGGAGAGCGGGGGGAGACAATGAGCAGTTCTTC. This sequence encodes CASSRGRAGGDNEQFF.